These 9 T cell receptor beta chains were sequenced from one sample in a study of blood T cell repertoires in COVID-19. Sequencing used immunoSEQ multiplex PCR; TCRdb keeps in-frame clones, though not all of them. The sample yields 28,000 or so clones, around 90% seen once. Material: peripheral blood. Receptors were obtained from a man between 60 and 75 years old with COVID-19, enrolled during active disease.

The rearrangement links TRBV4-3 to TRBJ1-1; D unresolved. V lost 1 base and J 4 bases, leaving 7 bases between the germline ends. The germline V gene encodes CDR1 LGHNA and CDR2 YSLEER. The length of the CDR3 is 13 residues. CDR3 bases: TGCGCCAGCAGCCAAGCCCGGGGCACTGAAGCTTTCTTT. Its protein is CASSQARGTEAFF.

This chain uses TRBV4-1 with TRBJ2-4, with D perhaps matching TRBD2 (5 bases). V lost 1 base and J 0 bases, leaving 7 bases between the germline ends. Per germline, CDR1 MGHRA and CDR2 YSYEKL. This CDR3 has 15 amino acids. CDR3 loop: CASSQVAGAKNIQYF. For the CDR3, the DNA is TGCGCCAGCAGCCAAGTGGCGGGAGCCAAAAACATTCAGTACTTC.

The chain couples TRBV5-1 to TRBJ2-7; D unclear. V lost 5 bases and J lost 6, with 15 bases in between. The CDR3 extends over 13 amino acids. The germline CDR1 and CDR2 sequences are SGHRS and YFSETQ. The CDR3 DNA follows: TGCGCCAGCAGACCAGATGAGGCTGGCGAGCAGTACTTC. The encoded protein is CASRPDEAGEQYF.

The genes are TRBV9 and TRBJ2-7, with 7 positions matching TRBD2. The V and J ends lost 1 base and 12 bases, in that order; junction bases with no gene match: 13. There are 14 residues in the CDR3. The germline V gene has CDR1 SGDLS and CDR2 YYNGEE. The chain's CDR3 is CASSVTSLAVALYF. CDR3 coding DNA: TGTGCCAGCAGCGTAACCAGTCTAGCGGTCGCACTGTACTTC.

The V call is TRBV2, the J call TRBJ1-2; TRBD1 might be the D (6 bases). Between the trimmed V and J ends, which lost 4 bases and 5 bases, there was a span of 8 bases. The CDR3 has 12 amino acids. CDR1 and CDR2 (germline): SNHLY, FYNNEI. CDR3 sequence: CASSVTGYGYTF. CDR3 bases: TGTGCCAGCAGTGTAACAGGGTATGGCTACACCTTC.

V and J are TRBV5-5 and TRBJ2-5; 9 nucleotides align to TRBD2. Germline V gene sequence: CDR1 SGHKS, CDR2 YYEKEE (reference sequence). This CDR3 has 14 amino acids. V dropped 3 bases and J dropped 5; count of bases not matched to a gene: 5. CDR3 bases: TGTGCCAGCAGCTCAACAACTAGCGGGGAGACCCAGTACTTC. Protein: CASSSTTSGETQYF.

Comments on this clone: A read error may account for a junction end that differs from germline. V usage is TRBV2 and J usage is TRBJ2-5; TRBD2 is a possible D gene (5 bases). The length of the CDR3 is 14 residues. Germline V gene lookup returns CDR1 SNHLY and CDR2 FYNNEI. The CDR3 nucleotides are TGTGCCAGCAGTTTCTCTCGAGGGCAAGAGGCCCAGTACTTC. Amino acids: CASSFSRGQEAQYF.

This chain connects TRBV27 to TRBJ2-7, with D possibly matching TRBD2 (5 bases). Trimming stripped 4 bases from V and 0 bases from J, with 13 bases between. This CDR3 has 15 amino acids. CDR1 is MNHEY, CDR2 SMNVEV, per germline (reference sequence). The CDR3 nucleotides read TGTGCCAGCAGTTCCATTACGGGGAGCTCCTACGAGCAGTACTTC. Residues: CASSSITGSSYEQYF.

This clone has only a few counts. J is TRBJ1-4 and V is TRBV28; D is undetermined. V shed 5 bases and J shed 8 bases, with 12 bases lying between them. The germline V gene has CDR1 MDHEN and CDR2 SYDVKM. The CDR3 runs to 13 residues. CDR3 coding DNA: TGTGCCAGCAGTCGGCCCCCCGGGGAAAAACTGTTTTTT. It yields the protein CASSRPPGEKLFF. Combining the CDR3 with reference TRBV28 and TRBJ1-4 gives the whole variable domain DVKVTQSSRYLVKRTGEKVFLECVQDMDHENMFWYRQDPGLGLRLIYFSYDVKMKEKGDIPEGYSVSREKKERFSLILESASTNQTSMYLCASSRPPGEKLFFGSGTQLSVL.